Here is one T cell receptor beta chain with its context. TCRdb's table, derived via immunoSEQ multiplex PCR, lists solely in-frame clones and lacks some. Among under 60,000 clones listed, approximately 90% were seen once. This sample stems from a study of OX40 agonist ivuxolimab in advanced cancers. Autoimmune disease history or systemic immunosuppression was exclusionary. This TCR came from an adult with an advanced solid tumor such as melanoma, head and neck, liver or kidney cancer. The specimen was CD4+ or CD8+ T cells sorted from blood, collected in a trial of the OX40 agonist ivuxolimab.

The chain's CDR3 is CATPPSGRATDTQYF. The CDR3, as DNA: TGTGCCACCCCTCCTAGCGGGAGGGCCACAGATACGCAGTATTTT. This chain joins TRBV7-9 and TRBJ2-3, with 12 bases aligning to TRBD2. Losses at the gene ends were 10 bases for V and 2 bases for J; bases not matched to a gene: 7. CDR1 and CDR2 from the germline V gene are SEHNR and FQNEAQ (reference sequence). The CDR3 covers 15 residues.